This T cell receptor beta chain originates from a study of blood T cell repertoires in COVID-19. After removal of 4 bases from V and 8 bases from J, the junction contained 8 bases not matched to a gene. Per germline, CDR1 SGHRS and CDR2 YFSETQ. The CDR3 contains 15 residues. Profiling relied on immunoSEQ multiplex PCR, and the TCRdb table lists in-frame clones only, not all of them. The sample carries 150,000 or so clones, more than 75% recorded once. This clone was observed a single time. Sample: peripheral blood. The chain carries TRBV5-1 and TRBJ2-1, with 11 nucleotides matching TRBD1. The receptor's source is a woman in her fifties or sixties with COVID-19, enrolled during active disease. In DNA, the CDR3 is TGCGCCAGCAGCACGGGACAGGGGGAAGGTGATGAGCAGTTCTTC. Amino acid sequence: CASSTGQGEGDEQFF.